This T cell receptor beta chain was sequenced in a study of T-cell memory formation after mild COVID-19. In its sample, this clonotype was seen a few times. TCRdb re-called the 5' RACE reads with MiXCR, one entry per CDR3 protein. The table has 190,000 or so distinct CDR3 sequences, over 20% seen once. Germline V CDR1 and CDR2: LGHNA, YNFKEQ. Trimming at V came to 4 bases and at J to 0 bases, leaving 9 bases not matched to a gene. The CDR3 sequence is 17 residues long. This TCR was recovered from an adult woman who had mild COVID-19 (a few samples of this study predate the infection). Cell type and time point are not known. The chain joins TRBV4-2 to TRBJ2-4, with 7 bases that match TRBD1. The sample comprised PBMCs or a T cell subset sorted from them (not recorded which). The CDR3 sequence is CASSRVEGAGAKNIQYF. CDR3 nucleotide sequence: TGTGCCAGCAGCCGAGTAGAGGGGGCTGGAGCCAAAAACATTCAGTACTTC.